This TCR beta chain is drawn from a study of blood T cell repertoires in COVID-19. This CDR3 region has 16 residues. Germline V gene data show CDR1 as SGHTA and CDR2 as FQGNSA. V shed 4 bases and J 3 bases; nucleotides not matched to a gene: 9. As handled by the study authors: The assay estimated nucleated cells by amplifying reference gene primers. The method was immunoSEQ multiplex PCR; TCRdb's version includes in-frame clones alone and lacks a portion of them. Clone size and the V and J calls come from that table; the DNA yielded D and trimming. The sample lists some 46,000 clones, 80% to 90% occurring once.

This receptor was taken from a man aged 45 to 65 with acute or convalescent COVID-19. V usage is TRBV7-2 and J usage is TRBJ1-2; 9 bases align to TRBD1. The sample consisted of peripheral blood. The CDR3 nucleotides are TGTGCCAGCAGCTCCCGGGCCGGGACAGGGTACTATGGCTACACCTTC. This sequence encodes CASSSRAGTGYYGYTF.